This record looks at one TCR beta chain sequence and its context. Germline V lookup: CDR1 MNHEY, CDR2 SVGAGI. The ends were cut back, 5 bases at V and 6 bases at J, with 10 bases in the middle. This CDR3 contains 13 residues. This sample was taken from a study of blood T cell repertoires in COVID-19. Study-wide context: The origin of the acute and convalescent COVID-19 samples was the United States, Italy and Spain. Nucleic acid was either cDNA or gDNA, and it came from T cells, B-cell-depleted T cells, or PBMCs.

The authors' processing: Nucleated cell number was recorded as an estimate derived from reference gene primer amplification. Profiling relied on immunoSEQ multiplex PCR, and the TCRdb table lists in-frame clones only, not all of them. The V and J calls and the clone size are those of that table, but D and trimming were determined from the DNA. The sample lists under 200,000 clones; 85% to 95% were seen once. The clonotype originates from a man in his fifties or sixties with acute or convalescent COVID-19. Sequencing was carried out using peripheral blood. The chain is built from TRBV6-5 and TRBJ2-2; D unclear. The CDR3 here is CASSRHPPGELFF. The CDR3 bases are TGTGCCAGCAGTCGACACCCTCCCGGGGAGCTGTTTTTT.